The 10 T cell receptor beta chains given below trace back to one sample, sequenced in a study of blood T cell repertoires in COVID-19. TCRdb's copy holds only in-frame clones and misses some; the assay was immunoSEQ multiplex PCR. Among about 73,000 clones listed, 82% were seen once. Sequencing input: peripheral blood. The source of these receptors is a woman aged 55-70 years with acute or convalescent COVID-19.

The rearrangement uses TRBV5-1 and TRBJ2-1, with 8 nucleotides matching TRBD1. The CDR3 runs to 15 residues. CDR1 is SGHRS, CDR2 YFSETQ, per germline. The ends lost 0 bases at V and 4 bases at J; junction bases unmatched: 3. As DNA, the CDR3 is TGCGCCAGCAGCTTGGGGACAGGGATGTACAATGAGCAGTTCTTC. As protein: CASSLGTGMYNEQFF.

The genes are TRBV15 and TRBJ2-5; 9 nucleotides agree with TRBD2. V lost 3 bases, J lost 5 bases, and 4 bases stayed unmatched. CDR3 size: 14 residues. Germline lookup yields CDR1 LNHNV and CDR2 YYDKDF (reference sequence). CDR3 in amino acids: CATSSRGGAETQYF. CDR3 bases: TGTGCCACCAGCAGCCGCGGGGGGGCCGAGACCCAGTACTTC.

A single count supports this clone. The V call is TRBV19, the J call TRBJ2-2, with 8 bases lining up with TRBD1. V was pared by 2 bases and J by 1 base, with 12 bases of the junction left unmatched. Germline lookup yields CDR1 LNHDA and CDR2 SQIVND (reference sequence). The CDR3 consists of 19 residues. CDR3 loop: CASSISGTGISGNTGELFF. Here the CDR3 DNA reads TGTGCCAGTAGTATATCCGGGACAGGAATTTCGGGGAACACCGGGGAGCTGTTTTTT.

The chain has TRBV28 and TRBJ1-5, with TRBD1 as a possible D gene (5 bases). Per the germline V gene, CDR1 is MDHEN and CDR2 is SYDVKM. The CDR3 is 19 residues long. V gave up 2 bases and J gave up 2 bases, with 22 bases separating them. CDR3 in DNA: TGTGCCAGCAGTTTAACTGTGTGGCAGGGAAATACGGGCAATCAGCCCCAGCATTTT. Translation: CASSLTVWQGNTGNQPQHF.

This clone was counted only a few times. This chain connects TRBV9 to TRBJ2-7; TRBD2 aligns across 7 bases. V shed 2 bases, J shed 2 bases, and the junction held 4 bases outside the gene matches. The CDR3 has 14 residues. Germline V CDR1 and CDR2: SGDLS, YYNGEE. CDR3 nucleotides: TGTGCCAGCAGCGTCGGCGGGGGAACCTACGAGCAGTACTTC. It is translated as CASSVGGGTYEQYF.

J is TRBJ1-6 and V is TRBV6-5, with 8 bases lining up with TRBD1. The V gene end was trimmed by 6 bases and the J gene end by 10 bases; junction bases not matched to a gene: 8. Germline CDR1 is MNHEY and CDR2 is SVGAGI. CDR3 length: 14 residues. CDR3 sequence (DNA): TGTGCCAGCAGAAACGGACAGGGATTCTCACCCCTCCACTTT. As protein: CASRNGQGFSPLHF.

The chain links TRBV7-8 to TRBJ1-5; 8 bases match TRBD1. Germline V gene lookup returns CDR1 SGHVS and CDR2 FQNEAQ. This CDR3 is 18 amino acids long. The J segment lost 7 bases and the V segment lost 2 bases, leaving 16 bases of the junction unmatched. The CDR3 loop reads CASSLFVGRGREGQPQHF. The DNA for the CDR3 is TGTGCCAGCAGCTTATTTGTGGGCAGGGGGCGTGAGGGGCAGCCCCAGCATTTT. The whole variable domain, remainder taken from reference TRBV7-8 and TRBJ1-5, is GAGVSQSPRYKVAKRGQDVALRCDPISGHVSLFWYQQALGQGPEFLTYFQNEAQLDKSGLPSDRFFAERPEGSVSTLKIQRTQQEDSAVYLCASSLFVGRGREGQPQHFGDGTRLSIL.

The J gene is TRBJ1-3, the V gene TRBV5-1, with D possibly TRBD1 on 6 matching bases. The V gene lost 5 bases and the J gene lost 0 bases, with 9 bases spanning the gap. This CDR3 is built from 14 residues. Germline CDR1 and CDR2: SGHRS and YFSETQ. The CDR3 DNA follows: TGCGCCAGCAGAGGACAGAGCTCTGGAAACACCATATATTTT. The encoded protein is CASRGQSSGNTIYF.

This clone was picked up a small number of times. The V gene is TRBV6-5, the J gene TRBJ1-2, with a possible D match to TRBD1 (5 bases). CDR3 length: 15 amino acids. The V end lost 6 bases, the J end lost 8 bases, and 22 bases lay between the germline ends. Germline CDR1 is MNHEY and CDR2 is SVGAGI. For the CDR3, the DNA is TGTGCCAGCAGCTCCTTCGGGGGGGGTGGTATAGGCTACACCTTC. Translation: CASSSFGGGGIGYTF.

The chain has TRBV6-6 and TRBJ2-2, with 16 bases that match TRBD2. The germline V gene has CDR1 MNHNY and CDR2 SVGAGI (reference sequence). CDR3 length: 16 amino acids. The junction had 3 bases not matched to a gene; V was cut back by 2 bases and J by 9 bases. The CDR3 here is CASSYGTSGRARELFF. The CDR3 region has the DNA TGTGCCAGCAGTTACGGGACTAGCGGGAGGGCCCGGGAGCTGTTTTTT.